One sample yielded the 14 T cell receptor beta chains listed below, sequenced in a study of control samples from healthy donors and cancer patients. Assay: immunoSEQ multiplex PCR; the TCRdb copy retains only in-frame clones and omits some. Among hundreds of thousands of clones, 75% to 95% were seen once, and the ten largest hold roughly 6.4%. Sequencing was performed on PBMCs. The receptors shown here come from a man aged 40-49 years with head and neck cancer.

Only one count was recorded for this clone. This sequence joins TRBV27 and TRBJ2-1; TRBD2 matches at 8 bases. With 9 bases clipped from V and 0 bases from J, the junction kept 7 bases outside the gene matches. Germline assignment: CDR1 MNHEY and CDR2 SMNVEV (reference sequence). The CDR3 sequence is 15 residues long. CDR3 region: CASGERESSYNEQFF. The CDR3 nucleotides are TGTGCCAGTGGGGAGCGGGAGAGCTCCTACAATGAGCAGTTCTTC.

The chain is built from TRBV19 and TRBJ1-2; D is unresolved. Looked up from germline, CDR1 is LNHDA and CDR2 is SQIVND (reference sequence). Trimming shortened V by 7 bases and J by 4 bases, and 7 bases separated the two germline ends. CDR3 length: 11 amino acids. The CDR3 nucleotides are TGTGCCAGTAATTTCGCCTATGGCTACACCTTC. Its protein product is CASNFAYGYTF. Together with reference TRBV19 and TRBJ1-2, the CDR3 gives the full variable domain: DGGITQSPKYLFRKEGQNVTLSCEQNLNHDAMYWYRQDPGQGLRLIYYSQIVNDFQKGDIAEGYSVSREKKESFPLTVTSAQKNPTAFYLCASNFAYGYTFGSGTRLTVV.

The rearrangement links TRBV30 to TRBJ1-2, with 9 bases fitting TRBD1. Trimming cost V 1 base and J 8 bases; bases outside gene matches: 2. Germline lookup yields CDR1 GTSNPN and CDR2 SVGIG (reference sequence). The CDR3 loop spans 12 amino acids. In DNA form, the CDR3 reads TGTGCCTGGAGTGCCGGGACAGGGGGCTACACCTTC. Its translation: CAWSAGTGGYTF. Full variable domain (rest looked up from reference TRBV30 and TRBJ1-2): SQTIHQWPATLVQPVGSPLSLECTVEGTSNPNLYWYRQAAGRGLQLLFYSVGIGQISSEVPQNLSASRPQDRQFILSSKKLLLSDSGFYLCAWSAGTGGYTFGSGTRLTVV.

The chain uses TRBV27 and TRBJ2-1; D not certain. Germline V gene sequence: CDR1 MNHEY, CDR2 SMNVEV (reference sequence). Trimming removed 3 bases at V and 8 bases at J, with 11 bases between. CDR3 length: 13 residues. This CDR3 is CASSFLGRDEQFF. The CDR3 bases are TGTGCCAGCAGTTTCCTGGGCCGCGATGAGCAGTTCTTC.

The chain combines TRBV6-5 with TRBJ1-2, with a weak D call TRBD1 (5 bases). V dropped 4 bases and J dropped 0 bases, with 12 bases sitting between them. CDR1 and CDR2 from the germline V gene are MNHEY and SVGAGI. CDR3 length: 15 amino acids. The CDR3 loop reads CASSSSMGANYGYTF. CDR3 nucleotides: TGTGCCAGCAGTTCCTCCATGGGGGCTAACTATGGCTACACCTTC.

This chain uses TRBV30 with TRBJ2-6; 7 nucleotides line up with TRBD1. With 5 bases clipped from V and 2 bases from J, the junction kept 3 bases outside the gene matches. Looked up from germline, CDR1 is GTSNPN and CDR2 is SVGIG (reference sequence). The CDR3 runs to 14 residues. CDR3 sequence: CAWGTGAGANVLTF. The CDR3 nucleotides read TGTGCCTGGGGAACAGGGGCTGGGGCCAACGTCCTGACTTTC.

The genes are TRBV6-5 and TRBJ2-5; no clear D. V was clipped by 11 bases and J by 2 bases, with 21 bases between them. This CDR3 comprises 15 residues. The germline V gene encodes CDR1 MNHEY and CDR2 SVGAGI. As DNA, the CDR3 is TGTGCCTGCAAACCGCGAACCGGGCTACAAGAGACCCAGTACTTC. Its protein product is CACKPRTGLQETQYF.

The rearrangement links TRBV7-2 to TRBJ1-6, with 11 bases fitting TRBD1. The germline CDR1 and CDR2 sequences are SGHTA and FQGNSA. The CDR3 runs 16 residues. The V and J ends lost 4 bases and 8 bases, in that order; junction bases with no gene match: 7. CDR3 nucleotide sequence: TGTGCCAGCAGCTACGGGACAGGGGGGAAATATTCACCCCTCCACTTT. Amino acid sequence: CASSYGTGGKYSPLHF.

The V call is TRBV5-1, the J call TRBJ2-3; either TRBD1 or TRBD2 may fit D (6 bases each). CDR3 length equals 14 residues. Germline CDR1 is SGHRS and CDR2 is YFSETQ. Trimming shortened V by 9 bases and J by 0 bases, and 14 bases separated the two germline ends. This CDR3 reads CATSWGASTDTQYF. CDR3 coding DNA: TGCGCCACCTCGTGGGGGGCTAGCACAGATACGCAGTATTTT.

The CDR3 DNA is TGTGCCACCAGCAGAGACCGACTGTATTTT. Translation gives CATSRDRLYF. The V and J genes are TRBV15 and TRBJ2-3; no clear D gene. Germline V CDR1 and CDR2: LNHNV, YYDKDF (reference sequence). This CDR3 has 10 residues. Trimming pared 0 bases from V and 14 bases from J, leaving 6 bases between.

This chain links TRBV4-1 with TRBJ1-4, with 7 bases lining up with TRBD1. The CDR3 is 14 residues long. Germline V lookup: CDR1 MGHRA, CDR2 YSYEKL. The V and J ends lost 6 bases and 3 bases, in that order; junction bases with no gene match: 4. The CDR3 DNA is TGCGCCAGCAGACGACAGGGCGCTAATGAAAAACTGTTTTTT. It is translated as CASRRQGANEKLFF.

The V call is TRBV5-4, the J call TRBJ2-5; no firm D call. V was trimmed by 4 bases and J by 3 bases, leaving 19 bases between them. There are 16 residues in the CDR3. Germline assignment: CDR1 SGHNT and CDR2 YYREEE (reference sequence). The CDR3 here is CASSGSKWTSEETQYF. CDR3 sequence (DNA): TGTGCCAGCAGCGGTAGCAAATGGACGTCGGAAGAGACCCAGTACTTC.

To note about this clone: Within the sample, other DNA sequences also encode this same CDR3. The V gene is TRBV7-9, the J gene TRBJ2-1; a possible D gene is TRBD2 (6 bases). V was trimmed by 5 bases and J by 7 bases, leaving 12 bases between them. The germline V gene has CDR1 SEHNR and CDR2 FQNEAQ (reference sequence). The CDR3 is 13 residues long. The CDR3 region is CASSPGTANEQFF. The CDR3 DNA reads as TGTGCCAGCAGCCCCGGGACTGCGAATGAGCAGTTCTTC.

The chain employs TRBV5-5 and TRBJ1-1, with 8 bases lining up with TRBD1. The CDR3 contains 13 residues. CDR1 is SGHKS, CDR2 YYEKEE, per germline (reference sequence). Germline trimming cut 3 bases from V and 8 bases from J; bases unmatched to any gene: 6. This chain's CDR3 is CASSSNRDREAFF. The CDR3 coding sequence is TGTGCCAGCAGCTCAAACCGGGACAGGGAAGCTTTCTTT.